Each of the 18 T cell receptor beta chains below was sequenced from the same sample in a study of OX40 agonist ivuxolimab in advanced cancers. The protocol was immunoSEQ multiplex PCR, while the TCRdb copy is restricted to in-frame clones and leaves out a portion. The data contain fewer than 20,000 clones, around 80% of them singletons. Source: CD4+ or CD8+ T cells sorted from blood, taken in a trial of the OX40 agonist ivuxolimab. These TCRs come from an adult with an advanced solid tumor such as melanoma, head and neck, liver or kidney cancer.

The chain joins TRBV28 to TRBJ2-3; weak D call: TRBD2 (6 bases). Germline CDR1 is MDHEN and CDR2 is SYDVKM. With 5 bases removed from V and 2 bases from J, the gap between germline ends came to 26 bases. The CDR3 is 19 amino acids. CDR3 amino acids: CASSTRDFETSPNTDTQYF. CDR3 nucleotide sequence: TGTGCCAGCAGTACGAGGGACTTTGAAACATCGCCCAACACAGATACGCAGTATTTT.

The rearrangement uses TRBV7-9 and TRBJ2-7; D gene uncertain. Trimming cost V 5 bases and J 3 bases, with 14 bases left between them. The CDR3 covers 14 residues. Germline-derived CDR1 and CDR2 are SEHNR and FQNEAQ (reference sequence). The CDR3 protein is CASSELLQIYEQYF. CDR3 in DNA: TGTGCCAGCAGCGAACTCCTCCAGATCTACGAGCAGTACTTC.

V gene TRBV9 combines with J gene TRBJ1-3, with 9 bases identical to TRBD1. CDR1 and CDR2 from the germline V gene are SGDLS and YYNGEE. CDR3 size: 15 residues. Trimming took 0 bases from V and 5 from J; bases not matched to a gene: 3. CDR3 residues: CASSVGTGARNTIYF. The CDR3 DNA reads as TGTGCCAGCAGCGTAGGGACAGGGGCTCGAAACACCATATATTTT.

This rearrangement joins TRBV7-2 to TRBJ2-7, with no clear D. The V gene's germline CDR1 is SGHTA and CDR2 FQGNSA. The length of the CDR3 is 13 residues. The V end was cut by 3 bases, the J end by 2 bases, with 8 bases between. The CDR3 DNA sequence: TGTGCCAGCAGCTTTATAGCAACCTACGAGCAGTACTTC. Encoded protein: CASSFIATYEQYF.

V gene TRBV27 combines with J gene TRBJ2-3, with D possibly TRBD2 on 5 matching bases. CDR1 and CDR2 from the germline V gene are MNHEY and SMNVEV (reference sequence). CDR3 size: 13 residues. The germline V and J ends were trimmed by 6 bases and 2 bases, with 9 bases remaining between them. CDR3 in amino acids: CASSLAPTDTQYF. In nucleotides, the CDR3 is TGTGCCAGCAGCTTAGCGCCCACAGATACGCAGTATTTT.

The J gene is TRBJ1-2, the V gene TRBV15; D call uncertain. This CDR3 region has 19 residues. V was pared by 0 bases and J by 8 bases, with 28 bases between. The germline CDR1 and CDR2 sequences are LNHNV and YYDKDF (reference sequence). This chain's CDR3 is CATSRDWVPSDGPLGGYTF. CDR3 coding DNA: TGTGCCACCAGCAGAGATTGGGTTCCGTCGGACGGCCCCTTGGGGGGCTACACCTTC.

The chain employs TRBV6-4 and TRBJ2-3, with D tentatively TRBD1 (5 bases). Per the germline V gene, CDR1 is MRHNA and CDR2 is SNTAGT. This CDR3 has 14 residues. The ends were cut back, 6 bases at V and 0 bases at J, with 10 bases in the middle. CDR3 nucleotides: TGTGCCAGCAGGCAGGGATCTAGCACAGATACGCAGTATTTT. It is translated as CASRQGSSTDTQYF.

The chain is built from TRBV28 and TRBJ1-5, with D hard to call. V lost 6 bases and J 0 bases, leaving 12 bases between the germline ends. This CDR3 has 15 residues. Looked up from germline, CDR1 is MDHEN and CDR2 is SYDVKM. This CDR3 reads CASSLERYSNQPQHF. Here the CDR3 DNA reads TGTGCCAGCAGCCTCGAGAGGTATAGCAATCAGCCCCAGCATTTT.

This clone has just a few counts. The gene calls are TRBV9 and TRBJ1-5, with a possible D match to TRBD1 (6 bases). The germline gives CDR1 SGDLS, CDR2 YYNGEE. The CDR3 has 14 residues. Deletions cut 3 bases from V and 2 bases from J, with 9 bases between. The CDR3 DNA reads TGTGCCAGCAGCGGTACAGGGCGCAATCAGCCCCAGCATTTT. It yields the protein CASSGTGRNQPQHF.

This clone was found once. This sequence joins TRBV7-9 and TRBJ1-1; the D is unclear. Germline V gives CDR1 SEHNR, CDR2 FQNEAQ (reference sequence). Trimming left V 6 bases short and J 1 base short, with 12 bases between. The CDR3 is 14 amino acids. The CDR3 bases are TGTGCCAGCAGTAAGGACTCCCCGAACACTGAAGCTTTCTTT. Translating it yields CASSKDSPNTEAFF.

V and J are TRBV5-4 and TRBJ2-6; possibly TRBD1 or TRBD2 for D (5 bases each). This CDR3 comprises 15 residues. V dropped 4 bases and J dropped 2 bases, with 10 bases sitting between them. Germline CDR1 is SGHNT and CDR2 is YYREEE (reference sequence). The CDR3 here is CASSEADTGANVLTF. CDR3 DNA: TGTGCCAGCAGCGAAGCGGACACTGGGGCCAACGTCCTGACTTTC.

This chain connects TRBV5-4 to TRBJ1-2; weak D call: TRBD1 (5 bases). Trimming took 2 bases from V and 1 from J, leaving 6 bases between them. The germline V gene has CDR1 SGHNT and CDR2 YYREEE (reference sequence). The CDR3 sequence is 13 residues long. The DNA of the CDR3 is TGTGCCAGCAGCTTCGACAGTAACTATGGCTACACCTTC. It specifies CASSFDSNYGYTF. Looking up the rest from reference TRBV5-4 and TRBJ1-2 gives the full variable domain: ETGVTQSPTHLIKTRGQQVTLRCSSQSGHNTVSWYQQALGQGPQFIFQYYREEENGRGNFPPRFSGLQFPNYSSELNVNALELDDSALYLCASSFDSNYGYTFGSGTRLTVV.

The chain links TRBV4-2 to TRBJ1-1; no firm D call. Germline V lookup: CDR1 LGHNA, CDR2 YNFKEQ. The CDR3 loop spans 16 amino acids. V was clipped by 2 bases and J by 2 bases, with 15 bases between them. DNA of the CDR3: TGTGCCAGCAGCCAAATGACGGGGTTAGCCAACACTGAAGCTTTCTTT. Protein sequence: CASSQMTGLANTEAFF.

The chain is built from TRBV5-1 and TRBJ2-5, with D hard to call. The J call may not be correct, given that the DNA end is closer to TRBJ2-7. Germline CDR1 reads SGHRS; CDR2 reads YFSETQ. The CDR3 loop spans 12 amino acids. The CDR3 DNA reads TGCGCCAGCAGCTTGGAGGGCTACGAGCAGTACTTC. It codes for CASSLEGYEQYF.

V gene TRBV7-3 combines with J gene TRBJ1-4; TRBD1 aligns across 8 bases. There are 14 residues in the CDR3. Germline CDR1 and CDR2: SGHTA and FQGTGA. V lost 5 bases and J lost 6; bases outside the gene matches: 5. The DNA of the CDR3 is TGTGCCAGCAGCCCGACAGGGGAAGATGAAAAACTGTTTTTT. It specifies CASSPTGEDEKLFF.

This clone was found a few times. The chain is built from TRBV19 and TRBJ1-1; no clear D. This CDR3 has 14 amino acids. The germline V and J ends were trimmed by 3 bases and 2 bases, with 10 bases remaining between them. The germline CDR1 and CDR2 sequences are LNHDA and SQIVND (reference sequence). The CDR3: CASSIWRTNTEAFF. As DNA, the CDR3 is TGTGCCAGTAGTATCTGGAGGACTAACACTGAAGCTTTCTTT.

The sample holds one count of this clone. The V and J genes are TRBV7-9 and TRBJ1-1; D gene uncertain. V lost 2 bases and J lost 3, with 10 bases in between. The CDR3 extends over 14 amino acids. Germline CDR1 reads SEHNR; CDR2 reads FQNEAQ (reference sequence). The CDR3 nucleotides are TGTGCCAGCAGCTTATTAGGAATATACACTGAAGCTTTCTTT. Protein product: CASSLLGIYTEAFF. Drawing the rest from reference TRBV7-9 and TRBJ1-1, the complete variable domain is DTGVSQNPRHKITKRGQNVTFRCDPISEHNRLYWYRQTLGQGPEFLTYFQNEAQLEKSRLLSDRFSAERPKGSFSTLEIQRTEQGDSAMYLCASSLLGIYTEAFFGQGTRLTVV.

CDR3 DNA sequence: TGCGCCAGCAGCCCCGGGCCGGGGACTGAAGCTTTCTTT. Protein product: CASSPGPGTEAFF. The chain carries TRBV4-1 and TRBJ1-1; D remains ambiguous. V lost 4 bases and J 5 bases, leaving 11 bases between the germline ends. This CDR3 spans 13 amino acids. Germline values: CDR1 MGHRA, CDR2 YSYEKL.